One T cell receptor beta chain is described in this entry. In the authors' methods: Cell counts per sample came from amplifying reference gene primers. Using immunoSEQ multiplex PCR, the repertoire was profiled, and TCRdb retains in-frame clones only, with some absent. That table furnishes V, J and clone size, whereas the DNA furnished D and trimming. This table holds a few hundred thousand clones, about 88% found once. All enrollees were about 18 to 100 years old and from approximately 24 US areas. The recovered donors of Cohort 3 showed two negative PCRs, clearance, or symptom resolution. This entry comes from a study of blood T cell repertoires in COVID-19. Germline V gene lookup returns CDR1 SGHAT and CDR2 FQNNGV. Trimming took off 6 bases at V and 9 bases at J, with 15 bases between the two ends. The CDR3 extends over 12 amino acids.

This sequence was found in a woman in her 30s who had recovered from COVID-19. J is TRBJ2-7 and V is TRBV11-2; tentatively, D is TRBD1 (5 bases). Sequencing was done on a sample of PBMCs or T cells enriched from blood (not recorded which). The CDR3 DNA reads TGTGCCAGCAGAGAAGACAGCCCCTTGCAGTACTTC. It is translated as CASREDSPLQYF.